Listed below are T cell receptor beta chains from one sample, sequenced in a study of beta chain features in type 1 diabetes. Here immunoSEQ multiplex PCR was the method, and the copy in TCRdb shows in-frame clones only, minus some. This table has a few hundred thousand clones, roughly 13% appearing once. The sequencing sample was made of naive CD4+ T cells from blood. Receptor source: a man aged 30 to 39 with type 1 diabetes. The CDR3 runs from the conserved cysteine through the conserved F or W. The D gene is left open where the match is weak. For some rows the clone size is stated as once, few or many, or as a class when expanded; others skip it.

D gene: TRBD1
clone size: -
V gene: TRBV4-3
J gene: TRBJ2-7
CDR3 protein: CASSQQSGVGTEFYEQYF
CDR3 DNA: TGCGCCAGCAGCCAGCAATCAGGGGTCGGGACAGAGTTCTACGAGCAGTACTTC

D gene: -
clone size: -
V gene: TRBV5-5
J gene: TRBJ1-1
CDR3 protein: CASSSEGDTEAFF
CDR3 DNA: TGTGCCAGCAGCTCCGAAGGGGACACTGAAGCTTTCTTT

D gene: -
clone size: few
V gene: TRBV5-4
J gene: TRBJ2-7
CDR3 protein: CASSLVGVGEQYF
CDR3 DNA: TGTGCCAGCAGCTTGGTAGGGGTTGGCGAGCAGTACTTC

D gene: -
clone size: -
V gene: TRBV29-1
J gene: TRBJ2-6
CDR3 protein: CSGDDRPIVGANVLTF
CDR3 DNA: TGCAGCGGTGATGACAGGCCGATTGTTGGGGCCAACGTCCTGACTTTC

D gene: -
clone size: -
V gene: TRBV5-1
J gene: TRBJ1-5
CDR3 protein: CASSLGPVGQPQHF
CDR3 DNA: TGCGCCAGCAGCTTGGGGCCGGTCGGGCAGCCCCAGCATTTT

D gene: TRBD1
clone size: few
V gene: TRBV5-5
J gene: TRBJ2-2
CDR3 protein: CASSSGQLNTGELFF
CDR3 DNA: TGTGCCAGCAGCTCGGGACAGCTTAACACCGGGGAGCTGTTTTTT

D gene: -
clone size: few
V gene: TRBV9
J gene: TRBJ2-3
CDR3 protein: CASSAADTQYF
CDR3 DNA: TGTGCCAGCAGCGCAGCGGATACGCAGTATTTT

D gene: -
clone size: -
V gene: TRBV28
J gene: TRBJ2-1
CDR3 protein: CASSLLSGSSYNEQFF
CDR3 DNA: TGTGCCAGCAGCCTCCTTAGCGGAAGCTCCTACAATGAGCAGTTCTTC

D gene: TRBD2
clone size: few
V gene: TRBV28
J gene: TRBJ2-7
CDR3 protein: CASSSGGSSYEQYF
CDR3 DNA: TGTGCCAGCAGTTCCGGCGGGAGCTCCTACGAGCAGTACTTC

D gene: -
clone size: few
V gene: TRBV23-1
J gene: TRBJ2-6
CDR3 protein: CASRPGSFSGANVLTF
CDR3 DNA: TGCGCCAGCAGACCGGGATCATTCTCTGGGGCCAACGTCCTGACTTTC

D gene: TRBD1
clone size: few
V gene: TRBV5-6
J gene: TRBJ2-6
CDR3 protein: CASSPGWTGPSSGANVLTF
CDR3 DNA: TGTGCCAGCAGCCCAGGATGGACAGGTCCCAGCTCTGGGGCCAACGTCCTGACTTTC

D gene: -
clone size: -
V gene: TRBV6-1
J gene: TRBJ1-2
CDR3 protein: CASSDLRKNYGYTF
CDR3 DNA: TGTGCCAGCAGTGATCTAAGAAAGAACTATGGCTACACCTTC

D gene: TRBD1
clone size: -
V gene: TRBV6-1
J gene: TRBJ2-7
CDR3 protein: CASSPGTGPYEQYF
CDR3 DNA: TGTGCCAGCAGTCCCGGGACAGGGCCCTACGAGCAGTACTTC

D gene: -
clone size: few
V gene: TRBV9
J gene: TRBJ1-2
CDR3 protein: CASSVDVDYGYTF
CDR3 DNA: TGTGCCAGCAGCGTAGACGTAGACTATGGCTACACCTTC

D gene: -
clone size: few
V gene: TRBV20-1
J gene: TRBJ1-1
CDR3 protein: CSAPLVSEAFF
CDR3 DNA: TGCAGTGCTCCATTAGTTTCTGAAGCTTTCTTT

D gene: -
clone size: -
V gene: TRBV19
J gene: TRBJ2-3
CDR3 protein: CASRAADSTDTQYF
CDR3 DNA: TGTGCCAGTAGGGCGGCGGATAGCACAGATACGCAGTATTTT

D gene: -
clone size: -
V gene: TRBV7-9
J gene: TRBJ2-1
CDR3 protein: CASSLPGLFSRNEQFF
CDR3 DNA: TGTGCCAGCAGCCTTCCGGGACTGTTTTCTCGCAATGAGCAGTTCTTC

D gene: -
clone size: -
V gene: TRBV21-1
J gene: TRBJ1-1
CDR3 protein: CASPGQENTEAFF
CDR3 DNA: TGTGCCAGCCCGGGACAGGAGAACACTGAAGCTTTCTTT

D gene: -
clone size: -
V gene: TRBV29-1
J gene: TRBJ2-5
CDR3 protein: CSVAGLSETQYF
CDR3 DNA: TGCAGCGTCGCCGGACTGTCAGAGACCCAGTACTTC

D gene: -
clone size: few
V gene: TRBV7-2
J gene: TRBJ2-1
CDR3 protein: CASSQTIRQFF
CDR3 DNA: TGTGCCAGCAGTCAGACTATACGGCAGTTCTTC

D gene: -
clone size: -
V gene: TRBV4-3
J gene: TRBJ2-7
CDR3 protein: CASSQDYVGRVYEQYF
CDR3 DNA: TGCGCCAGCAGCCAAGATTACGTTGGCAGGGTCTACGAGCAGTACTTC

D gene: -
clone size: -
V gene: TRBV19
J gene: TRBJ2-5
CDR3 protein: CASSVTVQETQYF
CDR3 DNA: TGTGCCAGTAGTGTTACAGTCCAAGAGACCCAGTACTTC

D gene: -
clone size: -
V gene: TRBV20-1
J gene: TRBJ2-7
CDR3 protein: CSASGSYEQYF
CDR3 DNA: TGCAGTGCTAGCGGCTCCTACGAGCAGTACTTC

D gene: TRBD1
clone size: -
V gene: TRBV28
J gene: TRBJ2-4
CDR3 protein: CASTNGGTGASQYF
CDR3 DNA: TGTGCCAGCACTAATGGAGGGACAGGGGCTTCCCAGTACTTC

D gene: -
clone size: -
V gene: TRBV29-1
J gene: TRBJ1-1
CDR3 protein: CSTEGGRGTEAFF
CDR3 DNA: TGCAGCACCGAGGGGGGGAGAGGCACTGAAGCTTTCTTT

D gene: TRBD1
clone size: -
V gene: TRBV15
J gene: TRBJ2-3
CDR3 protein: CATSRLGQGTDTQYF
CDR3 DNA: TGTGCCACCAGCAGATTGGGACAGGGCACAGATACGCAGTATTTT

D gene: -
clone size: -
V gene: TRBV29-1
J gene: TRBJ2-5
CDR3 protein: CSVAAGSQETQYF
CDR3 DNA: TGCAGCGTTGCCGCGGGAAGTCAAGAGACCCAGTACTTC

D gene: TRBD2
clone size: few
V gene: TRBV2
J gene: TRBJ2-1
CDR3 protein: CASSEQTSEYNEQFF
CDR3 DNA: TGTGCCAGCAGTGAACAGACTAGCGAGTACAATGAGCAGTTCTTC

D gene: -
clone size: few
V gene: TRBV28
J gene: TRBJ1-2
CDR3 protein: CASSFRDYGYTF
CDR3 DNA: TGTGCCAGCAGTTTCCGGGATTATGGCTACACCTTC

D gene: -
clone size: few
V gene: TRBV6-1
J gene: TRBJ2-6
CDR3 protein: CASKTGQAGANVLTF
CDR3 DNA: TGTGCCAGCAAAACAGGGCAGGCTGGGGCCAACGTCCTGACTTTC

D gene: TRBD2
clone size: few
V gene: TRBV9
J gene: TRBJ2-1
CDR3 protein: CASSSRTSGLWNEQFF
CDR3 DNA: TGTGCCAGCAGCTCCCGTACTAGCGGGCTCTGGAATGAGCAGTTCTTC

D gene: -
clone size: few
V gene: TRBV7-9
J gene: TRBJ1-1
CDR3 protein: CASSKSQDEAFF
CDR3 DNA: TGTGCCAGCAGCAAAAGTCAGGATGAAGCTTTCTTT

D gene: TRBD2
clone size: -
V gene: TRBV7-2
J gene: TRBJ2-3
CDR3 protein: CASSPSREGTDTQYF
CDR3 DNA: TGTGCCAGCAGCCCTTCCCGGGAGGGAACAGATACGCAGTATTTT

D gene: TRBD2
clone size: -
V gene: TRBV18
J gene: TRBJ2-1
CDR3 protein: CASSPTSEYNEQFF
CDR3 DNA: TGTGCCAGCTCCCCGACTAGCGAGTACAATGAGCAGTTCTTC

D gene: TRBD1
clone size: -
V gene: TRBV7-9
J gene: TRBJ2-5
CDR3 protein: CASRSTGLGETQYF
CDR3 DNA: TGTGCCAGCAGATCGACAGGGTTGGGAGAGACCCAGTACTTC

D gene: -
clone size: -
V gene: TRBV10-3
J gene: TRBJ2-7
CDR3 protein: CAISGSSGTYEQYF
CDR3 DNA: TGTGCCATCAGTGGTAGTTCAGGGACCTACGAGCAGTACTTC